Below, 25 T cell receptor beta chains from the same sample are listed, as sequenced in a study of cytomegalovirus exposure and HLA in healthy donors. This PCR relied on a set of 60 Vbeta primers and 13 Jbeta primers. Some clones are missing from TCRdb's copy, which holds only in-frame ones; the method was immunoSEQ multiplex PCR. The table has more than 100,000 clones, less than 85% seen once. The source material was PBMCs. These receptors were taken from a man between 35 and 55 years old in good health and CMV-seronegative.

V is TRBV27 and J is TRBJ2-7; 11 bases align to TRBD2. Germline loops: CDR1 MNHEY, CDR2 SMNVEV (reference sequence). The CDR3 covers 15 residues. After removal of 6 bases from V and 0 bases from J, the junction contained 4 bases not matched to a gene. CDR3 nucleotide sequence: TGTGCCAGCAGCCGACTAGCGGGGAGCTCCTACGAGCAGTACTTC. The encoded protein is CASSRLAGSSYEQYF.

CDR3 loop: CASSFTGNTEAFF. The CDR3 DNA reads TGTGCCAGCAGCTTCACAGGGAACACTGAAGCTTTCTTT. The chain uses TRBV11-3 and TRBJ1-1; possible D gene TRBD1, 5 bases. Germline values: CDR1 SGHNT, CDR2 YENEEA. V dropped 3 bases and J dropped 1 base, with 6 bases sitting between them. The CDR3 contains 13 residues.

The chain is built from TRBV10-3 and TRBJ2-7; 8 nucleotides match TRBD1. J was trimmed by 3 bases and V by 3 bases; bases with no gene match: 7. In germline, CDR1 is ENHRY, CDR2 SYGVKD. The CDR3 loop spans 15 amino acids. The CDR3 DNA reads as TGTGCCATCAGTGATCTCGGGACAGGTATCTACGAGCAGTACTTC. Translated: CAISDLGTGIYEQYF.

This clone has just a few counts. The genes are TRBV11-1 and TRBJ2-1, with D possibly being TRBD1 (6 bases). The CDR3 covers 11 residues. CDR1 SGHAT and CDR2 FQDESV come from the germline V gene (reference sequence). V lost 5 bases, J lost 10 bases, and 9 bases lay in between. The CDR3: CASSQTGEQFF. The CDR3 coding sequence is TGTGCCAGCAGCCAAACAGGGGAGCAGTTCTTC.

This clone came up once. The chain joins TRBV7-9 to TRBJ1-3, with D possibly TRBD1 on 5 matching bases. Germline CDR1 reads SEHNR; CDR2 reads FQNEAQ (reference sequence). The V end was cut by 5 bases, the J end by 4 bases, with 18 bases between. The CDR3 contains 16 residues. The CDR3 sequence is CASSEGGARAGNTIYF. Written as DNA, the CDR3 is TGTGCCAGCAGCGAGGGAGGGGCCCGCGCGGGAAACACCATATATTTT.

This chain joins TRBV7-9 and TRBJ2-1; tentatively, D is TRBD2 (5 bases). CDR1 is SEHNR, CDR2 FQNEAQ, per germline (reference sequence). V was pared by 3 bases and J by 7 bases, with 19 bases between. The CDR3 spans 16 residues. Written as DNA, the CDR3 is TGTGCCAGCAGCTTTTTATACCCGCCTCGGAGGAATGAGCAGTTCTTC. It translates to CASSFLYPPRRNEQFF.

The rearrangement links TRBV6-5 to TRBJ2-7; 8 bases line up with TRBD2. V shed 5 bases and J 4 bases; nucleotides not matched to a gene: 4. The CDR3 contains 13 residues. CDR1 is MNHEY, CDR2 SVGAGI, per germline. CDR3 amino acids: CASSRTSQYEQYF. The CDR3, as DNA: TGTGCCAGCAGTAGGACTAGCCAGTACGAGCAGTACTTC.

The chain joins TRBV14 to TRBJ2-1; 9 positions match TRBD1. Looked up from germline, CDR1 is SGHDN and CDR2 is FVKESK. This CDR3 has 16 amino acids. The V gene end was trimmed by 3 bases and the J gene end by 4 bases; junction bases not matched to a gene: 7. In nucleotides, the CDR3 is TGTGCCAGCAGCCAGAACAGGGGGCAAAATTACAATGAGCAGTTCTTC. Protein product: CASSQNRGQNYNEQFF.

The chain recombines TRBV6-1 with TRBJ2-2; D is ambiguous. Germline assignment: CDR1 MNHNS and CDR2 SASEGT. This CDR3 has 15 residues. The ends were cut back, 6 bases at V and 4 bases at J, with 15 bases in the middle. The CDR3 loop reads CASRGEGRSTGELFF. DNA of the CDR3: TGTGCCAGCAGGGGCGAAGGTCGGTCCACCGGGGAGCTGTTTTTT.

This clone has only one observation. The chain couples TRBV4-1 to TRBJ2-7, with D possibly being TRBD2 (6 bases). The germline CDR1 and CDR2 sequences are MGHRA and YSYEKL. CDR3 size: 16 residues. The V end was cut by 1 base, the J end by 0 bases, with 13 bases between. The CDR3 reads CASSQVWDLPSYEQYF. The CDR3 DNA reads TGCGCCAGCAGCCAAGTCTGGGACTTACCCTCCTACGAGCAGTACTTC.

The CDR3 loop reads CASSEDRWSYEQYF. Here the CDR3 DNA reads TGTGCCAGCAGTGAGGACAGGTGGTCCTACGAGCAGTACTTC. This chain joins TRBV2 and TRBJ2-7; 7 positions agree with TRBD1. With V trimmed by 3 bases and J by 1 base, 3 bases remained unmatched. The germline V gene encodes CDR1 SNHLY and CDR2 FYNNEI. The length of the CDR3 is 14 residues.

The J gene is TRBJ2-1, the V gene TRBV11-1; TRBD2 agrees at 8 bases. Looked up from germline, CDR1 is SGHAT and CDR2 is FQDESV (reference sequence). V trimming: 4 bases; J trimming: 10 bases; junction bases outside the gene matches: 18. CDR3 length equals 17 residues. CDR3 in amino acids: CASSSIKGTSPPNEQFF. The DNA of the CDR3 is TGTGCCAGCAGCTCAATTAAGGGGACTAGTCCTCCAAACGAGCAGTTCTTC.

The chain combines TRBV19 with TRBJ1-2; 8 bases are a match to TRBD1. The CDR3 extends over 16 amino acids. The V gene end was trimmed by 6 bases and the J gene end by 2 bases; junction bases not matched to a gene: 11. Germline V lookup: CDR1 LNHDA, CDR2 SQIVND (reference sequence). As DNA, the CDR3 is TGTGCCAGTAGGAGGGCAAGGACAGGGAAAAACTATGGCTACACCTTC. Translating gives CASRRARTGKNYGYTF.

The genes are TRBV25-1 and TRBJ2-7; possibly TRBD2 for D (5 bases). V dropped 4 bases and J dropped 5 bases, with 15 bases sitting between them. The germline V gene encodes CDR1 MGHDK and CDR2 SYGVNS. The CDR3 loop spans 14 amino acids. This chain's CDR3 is CASSVFGETNEQYF. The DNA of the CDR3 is TGTGCCAGCAGTGTGTTCGGGGAGACTAACGAGCAGTACTTC.

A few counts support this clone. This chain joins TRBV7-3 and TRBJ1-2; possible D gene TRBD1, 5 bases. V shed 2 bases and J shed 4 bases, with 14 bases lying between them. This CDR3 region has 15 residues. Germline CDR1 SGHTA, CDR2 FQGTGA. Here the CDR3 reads CASSLGGQGLYGYTF. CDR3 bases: TGTGCCAGCAGCTTAGGAGGGCAGGGTCTCTATGGCTACACCTTC.

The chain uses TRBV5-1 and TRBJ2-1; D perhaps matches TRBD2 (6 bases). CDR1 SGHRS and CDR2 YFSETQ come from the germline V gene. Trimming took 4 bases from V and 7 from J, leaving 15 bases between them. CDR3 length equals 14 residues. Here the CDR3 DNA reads TGCGCCAGCAGCACCTCTCGGCGGGAAAATGAGCAGTTCTTC. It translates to CASSTSRRENEQFF.

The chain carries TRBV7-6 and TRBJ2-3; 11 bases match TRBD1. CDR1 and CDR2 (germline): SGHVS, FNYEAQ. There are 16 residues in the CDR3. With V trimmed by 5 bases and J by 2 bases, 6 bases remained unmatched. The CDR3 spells CASSPGTGGITDTQYF. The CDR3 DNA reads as TGTGCCAGCAGCCCAGGGACAGGGGGAATCACAGATACGCAGTATTTT.

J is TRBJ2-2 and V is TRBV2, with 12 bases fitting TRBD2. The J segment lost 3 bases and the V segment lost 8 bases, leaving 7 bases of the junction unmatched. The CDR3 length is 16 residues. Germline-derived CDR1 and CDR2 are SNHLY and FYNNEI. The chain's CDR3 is CASGLAGGHDTGELFF. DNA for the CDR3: TGTGCCAGCGGGCTAGCGGGGGGGCACGACACCGGGGAGCTGTTTTTT.

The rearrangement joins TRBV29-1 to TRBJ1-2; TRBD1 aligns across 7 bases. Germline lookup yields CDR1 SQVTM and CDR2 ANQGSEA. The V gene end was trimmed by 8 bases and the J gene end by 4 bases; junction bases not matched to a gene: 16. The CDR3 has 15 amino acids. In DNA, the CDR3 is TGCAGCATTTCAGACAGGGAGTTGTATGGCTATGGCTACACCTTC. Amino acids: CSISDRELYGYGYTF. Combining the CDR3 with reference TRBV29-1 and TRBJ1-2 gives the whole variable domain SAVISQKPSRDICQRGTSLTIQCQVDSQVTMMFWYRQQPGQSLTLIATANQGSEATYESGFVIDKFPISRPNLTFSTLTVSNMSPEDSSIYLCSISDRELYGYGYTFGSGTRLTVV.

The CDR3 coding sequence is TGTGCCAGCTCAGCCGGGACAGGGGGCACGAATCAGCCCCAGCATTTT. Its protein is CASSAGTGGTNQPQHF. V usage is TRBV18 and J usage is TRBJ1-5; 12 bases align to TRBD1. CDR1 is KGHSH, CDR2 LQKENI, per germline. The CDR3 is 16 amino acids. V lost 5 bases to trimming and J lost 4 bases; unmatched junction nucleotides: 6.

CDR3 amino acids: CARLRAGTGIRTGELFF. The CDR3 bases are TGTGCCAGACTACGCGCCGGGACAGGGATAAGGACCGGGGAGCTGTTTTTT. The rearrangement links TRBV19 to TRBJ2-2, with 9 positions matching TRBD1. Germline CDR1 reads LNHDA; CDR2 reads SQIVND (reference sequence). This CDR3 is 17 amino acids long. The J segment lost 5 bases and the V segment lost 9 bases, leaving 16 bases of the junction unmatched.

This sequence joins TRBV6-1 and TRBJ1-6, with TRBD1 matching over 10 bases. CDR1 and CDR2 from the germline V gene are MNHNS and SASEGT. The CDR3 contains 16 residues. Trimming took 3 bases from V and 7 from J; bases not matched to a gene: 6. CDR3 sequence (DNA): TGTGCCAGCAGTGAGACAGGGGGCCGTGGGAATTCACCCCTCCACTTT. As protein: CASSETGGRGNSPLHF.

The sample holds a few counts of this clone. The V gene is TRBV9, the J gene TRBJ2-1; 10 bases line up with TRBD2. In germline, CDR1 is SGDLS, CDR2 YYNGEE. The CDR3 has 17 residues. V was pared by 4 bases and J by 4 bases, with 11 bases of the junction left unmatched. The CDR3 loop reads CASSPYQREGIYNEQFF. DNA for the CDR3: TGTGCCAGCAGCCCGTACCAGCGGGAGGGGATTTACAATGAGCAGTTCTTC.

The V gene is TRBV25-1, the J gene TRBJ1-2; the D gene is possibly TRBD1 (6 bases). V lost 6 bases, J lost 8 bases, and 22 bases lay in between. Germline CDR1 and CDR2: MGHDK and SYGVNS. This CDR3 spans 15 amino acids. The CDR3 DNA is TGTGCCAGCAGGGGGTTCGGGGGGGGCGCGAGGGGCTACACCTTC. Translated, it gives CASRGFGGGARGYTF.

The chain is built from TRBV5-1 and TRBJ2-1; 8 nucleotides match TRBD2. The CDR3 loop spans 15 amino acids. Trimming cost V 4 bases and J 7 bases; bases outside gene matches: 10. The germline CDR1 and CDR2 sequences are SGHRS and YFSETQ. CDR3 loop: CASSPGLAGMNEQFF. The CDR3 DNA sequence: TGCGCCAGCAGCCCCGGACTAGCCGGAATGAATGAGCAGTTCTTC.